The next 24 T cell receptor beta chains were all read from a single sample in a study of blood T cell repertoires in COVID-19. Sequenced by immunoSEQ multiplex PCR; TCRdb stores in-frame clones only, minus some. The sample gives under 300,000 clones, less than 90% of which show up once; about 3% is in the top ten. The sequenced sample was PBMCs or T cells enriched from blood (not recorded which). These receptors all come from a woman aged 50 to 60 who had recovered from COVID-19.

J is TRBJ2-1 and V is TRBV2; 7 nucleotides line up with TRBD2. This CDR3 spans 15 amino acids. Per the germline V gene, CDR1 is SNHLY and CDR2 is FYNNEI. V was pared by 7 bases and J by 2 bases, with 8 bases of the junction left unmatched. In nucleotides, the CDR3 is TGTGCCAGCACCCTCGGGGGGATCCCCTACAATGAGCAGTTCTTC. Amino acids: CASTLGGIPYNEQFF.

The rearrangement links TRBV28 to TRBJ1-2; maybe TRBD1 (6 bases). CDR3 length equals 13 residues. V dropped 6 bases and J dropped 4 bases, with 12 bases sitting between them. CDR1 is MDHEN and CDR2 is SYDVKM in the germline V gene. The CDR3 is CASSADRSYGYTF. Written as DNA, the CDR3 is TGTGCCAGCAGCGCGGACAGATCCTATGGCTACACCTTC.

V usage is TRBV30 and J usage is TRBJ1-3; TRBD1 aligns across 7 bases. CDR3 length: 14 residues. Looked up from germline, CDR1 is GTSNPN and CDR2 is SVGIG (reference sequence). J gave up 6 bases and V 0 bases, and 5 bases lay outside the gene matches. This CDR3 reads CAWSVETGINTIYF. Here the CDR3 DNA reads TGTGCCTGGAGTGTTGAGACAGGGATAAACACCATATATTTT. Together with reference TRBV30 and TRBJ1-3, the CDR3 gives the full variable domain: SQTIHQWPATLVQPVGSPLSLECTVEGTSNPNLYWYRQAAGRGLQLLFYSVGIGQISSEVPQNLSASRPQDRQFILSSKKLLLSDSGFYLCAWSVETGINTIYFGEGSWLTVV.

The V gene is TRBV28, the J gene TRBJ1-2; perhaps TRBD1 as D (5 bases). This CDR3 has 14 residues. Trimming shortened V by 4 bases and J by 6 bases, and 15 bases separated the two germline ends. Per the germline V gene, CDR1 is MDHEN and CDR2 is SYDVKM. CDR3 residues: CASSSQTAQDGYTF. DNA for the CDR3: TGTGCCAGCAGTTCACAGACAGCGCAAGATGGCTACACCTTC.

The chain joins TRBV7-2 to TRBJ1-4; perhaps TRBD1 as D (5 bases). The CDR3 has 15 residues. Trimming pared 5 bases from V and 8 bases from J, leaving 18 bases between. CDR1 and CDR2 (germline): SGHTA, FQGNSA. CDR3 amino acids: CASSLPGGAGEKLFF. Here the CDR3 DNA reads TGTGCCAGCAGCCTTCCGGGAGGGGCGGGAGAAAAACTGTTTTTT.

This rearrangement joins TRBV28 to TRBJ2-7, with TRBD1 matching 7 bases. This CDR3 has 14 amino acids. V shed 4 bases and J 0 bases; nucleotides not matched to a gene: 3. The germline V gene has CDR1 MDHEN and CDR2 SYDVKM. CDR3 in amino acids: CASSSTGFSYEQYF. DNA of the CDR3: TGTGCCAGCAGTTCGACAGGGTTCTCCTACGAGCAGTACTTC. The entire variable domain, with the rest obtained from reference TRBV28 and TRBJ2-7, is as follows: DVKVTQSSRYLVKRTGEKVFLECVQDMDHENMFWYRQDPGLGLRLIYFSYDVKMKEKGDIPEGYSVSREKKERFSLILESASTNQTSMYLCASSSTGFSYEQYFGPGTRLTVT.

The chain employs TRBV30 and TRBJ2-1, with 10 bases matching TRBD2. This CDR3 has 13 residues. Germline values: CDR1 GTSNPN, CDR2 SVGIG (reference sequence). The junction had 6 bases not matched to a gene; V was cut back by 4 bases and J by 9 bases. The CDR3 spells CAWTELAGSEQFF. CDR3 nucleotide sequence: TGTGCCTGGACCGAACTAGCGGGATCTGAGCAGTTCTTC.

This sequence joins TRBV4-1 and TRBJ2-7; a possible D gene is TRBD2 (6 bases). The CDR3 has 15 amino acids. Germline values: CDR1 MGHRA, CDR2 YSYEKL. V dropped 3 bases and J dropped 0 bases, with 12 bases sitting between them. The CDR3 DNA is TGCGCCAGCAGCCAGAGCGACGGGAGCTCCTACGAGCAGTACTTC. It yields the protein CASSQSDGSSYEQYF.

The V and J genes are TRBV6-5 and TRBJ1-2; D gene unclear. CDR1 and CDR2 from the germline V gene are MNHEY and SVGAGI. V dropped 10 bases and J dropped 6 bases, with 15 bases sitting between them. The CDR3 has 12 amino acids. The CDR3 loop reads CANKGRGDGYTF. The CDR3 region has the DNA TGTGCCAATAAAGGCCGGGGAGATGGCTACACCTTC.

The rearrangement links TRBV7-2 to TRBJ1-5; 11 bases line up with TRBD1. The junction had 4 bases not matched to a gene; V was cut back by 5 bases and J by 4 bases. The CDR3 totals 15 residues. Germline loops: CDR1 SGHTA, CDR2 FQGNSA. The CDR3 loop reads CASSRGQGGNQPQHF. The CDR3 DNA is TGTGCCAGCAGCAGGGGACAGGGGGGAAATCAGCCCCAGCATTTT.

The chain links TRBV11-2 to TRBJ2-1; 9 bases fit TRBD1. The CDR3 extends over 15 amino acids. Looked up from germline, CDR1 is SGHAT and CDR2 is FQNNGV. After removal of 3 bases from V and 5 bases from J, the junction contained 5 bases not matched to a gene. CDR3 amino acids: CASSFGTGPHNEQFF. CDR3 bases: TGTGCCAGCAGCTTCGGGACAGGGCCCCACAATGAGCAGTTCTTC.

This clone appeared a single time. V is TRBV6-5 and J is TRBJ2-2; no firm D call. The CDR3 totals 13 residues. Per the germline V gene, CDR1 is MNHEY and CDR2 is SVGAGI. Between the trimmed V and J ends, which lost 8 bases and 3 bases, there was a span of 10 bases. The DNA for the CDR3 is TGTGCCAGCTCGCCGGTCCACACCGGGGAGCTGTTTTTT. Translation gives CASSPVHTGELFF.

This clone was recorded once. The chain combines TRBV2 with TRBJ2-2, with 8 bases lining up with TRBD1. Germline CDR1 is SNHLY and CDR2 is FYNNEI. The CDR3 extends over 17 amino acids. V dropped 7 bases and J dropped 5; count of bases not matched to a gene: 15. This CDR3 is CASNTGGTLRGTGELFF. The CDR3 region has the DNA TGTGCCAGCAATACAGGGGGAACTCTTAGGGGAACCGGGGAGCTGTTTTTT.

The chain uses TRBV11-2 and TRBJ1-1; D is undetermined. CDR1 is SGHAT, CDR2 FQNNGV, per germline. Trimming pared 0 bases from V and 5 bases from J, leaving 13 bases between. CDR3 length: 15 amino acids. The chain's CDR3 is CASSLDQRFLTEAFF. In DNA, the CDR3 is TGTGCCAGCAGCTTAGATCAAAGATTTCTAACTGAAGCTTTCTTT. The whole variable domain, remainder taken from reference TRBV11-2 and TRBJ1-1, is EAGVAQSPRYKIIEKRQSVAFWCNPISGHATLYWYQQILGQGPKLLIQFQNNGVVDDSQLPKDRFSAERLKGVDSTLKIQPAKLEDSAVYLCASSLDQRFLTEAFFGQGTRLTVV.

This clone occurred once. This rearrangement joins TRBV12-3 or TRBV12-4 to TRBJ1-2; 7 bases are shared with TRBD1. With 3 bases clipped from V and 8 bases from J, the junction kept 6 bases outside the gene matches. There are 13 residues in the CDR3. The CDR3 sequence is CASSLGTGVGYTF. CDR3 DNA sequence: TGTGCCAGCAGTTTGGGAACAGGGGTCGGCTACACCTTC.

V usage is TRBV3-1 (or the pseudogene TRBV3-2) and J usage is TRBJ1-6, with 9 bases that match TRBD1. The CDR3 loop spans 16 amino acids. Germline V CDR1 and CDR2: LGHDT, YNNKEL (reference sequence). The V and J ends lost 4 bases and 8 bases, in that order; junction bases with no gene match: 9. As DNA, the CDR3 is TGTGCCAGCAGCCTACTTAGGACAGGGGCACATTCACCCCTCCACTTT. It translates to CASSLLRTGAHSPLHF.

The rearrangement uses TRBV24-1 and TRBJ2-1, with 7 bases aligning to TRBD2. V lost 5 bases and J lost 9; bases outside the gene matches: 15. The germline V gene encodes CDR1 KGHDR and CDR2 SFDVKD. This CDR3 is built from 16 residues. The CDR3 loop reads CATSVSSGITGGEQFF. The CDR3, as DNA: TGTGCCACCAGTGTTTCGAGCGGGATCACCGGCGGTGAGCAGTTCTTC.

The rearrangement links TRBV28 to TRBJ1-6; maybe TRBD1 (5 bases). This CDR3 region has 13 residues. Trimming shortened V by 8 bases and J by 10 bases, and 15 bases separated the two germline ends. Per the germline V gene, CDR1 is MDHEN and CDR2 is SYDVKM. In DNA, the CDR3 is TGTGCCAGCCTCAATCTCGGGGGATCACCCCTCCACTTT. This gives the protein CASLNLGGSPLHF.

V gene TRBV6-5 combines with J gene TRBJ2-7; tentative D call: TRBD1 (7 bases). Per germline, CDR1 MNHEY and CDR2 SVGAGI. The V end was cut by 4 bases, the J end by 7 bases, with 14 bases between. The CDR3 is 13 residues long. CDR3 in DNA: TGTGCCAGCAGTTTTACAGGGGCGGGGGAGCAGTACTTC. This gives the protein CASSFTGAGEQYF.

CDR3 DNA: TGTGCCAGCAGCTCCGGGACAGGGGCGAACACTGAAGCTTTCTTT. This encodes CASSSGTGANTEAFF. This chain joins TRBV7-6 and TRBJ1-1; 10 positions match TRBD1. With 4 bases clipped from V and 1 base from J, the junction kept 3 bases outside the gene matches. CDR3 length: 15 amino acids. Germline V gene sequence: CDR1 SGHVS, CDR2 FNYEAQ.

CDR3 residues: CASSMSGDKDNEQFF. CDR3 nucleotide sequence: TGTGCCAGCAGCATGAGCGGGGACAAAGACAATGAGCAGTTCTTC. The chain links TRBV21-1 to TRBJ2-1; TRBD2 was called by the table and not checked on the DNA. TRBV21-1 is a listed pseudogene. The CDR3 runs to 15 residues.

The V and J genes are TRBV7-2 and TRBJ1-1, with D possibly being TRBD1 (5 bases). The V and J ends lost 5 bases and 4 bases respectively, with 11 bases between them. Looked up from germline, CDR1 is SGHTA and CDR2 is FQGNSA. The CDR3 sequence is 13 residues long. CDR3 coding DNA: TGTGCCAGCAGCCTCAGGGTTGTCACTGAAGCTTTCTTT. It encodes CASSLRVVTEAFF.

The chain carries TRBV27 and TRBJ1-5, with 7 bases matching TRBD1. The ends lost 5 bases at V and 5 bases at J; junction bases unmatched: 3. The CDR3 loop spans 13 amino acids. Germline V CDR1 and CDR2: MNHEY, SMNVEV (reference sequence). CDR3 in amino acids: CASSAQGDQPQHF. CDR3 DNA sequence: TGTGCCAGCAGTGCGCAGGGGGATCAGCCCCAGCATTTT.

DNA of the CDR3: TGTGCCAGTAGTATAGCTCGGACAGGGGCCTATGGCTACACCTTC. This sequence encodes CASSIARTGAYGYTF. The chain is built from TRBV19 and TRBJ1-2; the match to TRBD1 covers 9 bases. V gave up 1 base and J gave up 4 bases; unmatched junction bases: 4. This CDR3 is 15 amino acids long. Germline V gene sequence: CDR1 LNHDA, CDR2 SQIVND (reference sequence).